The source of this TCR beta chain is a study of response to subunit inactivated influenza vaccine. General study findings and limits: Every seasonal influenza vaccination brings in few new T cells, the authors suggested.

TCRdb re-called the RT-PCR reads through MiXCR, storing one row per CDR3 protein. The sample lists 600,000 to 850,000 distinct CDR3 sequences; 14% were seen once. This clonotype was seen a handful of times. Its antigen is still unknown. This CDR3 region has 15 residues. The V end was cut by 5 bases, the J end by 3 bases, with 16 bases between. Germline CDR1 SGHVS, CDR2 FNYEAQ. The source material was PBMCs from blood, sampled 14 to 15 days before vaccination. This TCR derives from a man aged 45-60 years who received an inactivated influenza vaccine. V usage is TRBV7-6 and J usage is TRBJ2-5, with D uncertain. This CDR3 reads CASSPINAAKETQYF. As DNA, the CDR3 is TGTGCCAGCAGCCCCATCAATGCAGCGAAAGAGACCCAGTACTTC.